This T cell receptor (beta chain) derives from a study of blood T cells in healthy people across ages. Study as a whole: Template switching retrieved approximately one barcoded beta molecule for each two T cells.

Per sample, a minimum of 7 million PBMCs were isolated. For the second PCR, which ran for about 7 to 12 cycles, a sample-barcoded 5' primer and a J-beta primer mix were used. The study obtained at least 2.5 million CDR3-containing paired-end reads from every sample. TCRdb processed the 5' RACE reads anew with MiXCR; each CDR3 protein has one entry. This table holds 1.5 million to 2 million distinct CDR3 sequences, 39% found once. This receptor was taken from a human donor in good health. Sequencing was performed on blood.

DNA for the CDR3: TGCAGTGCCCGGACACGCACAGATACGCAGTATTTT. Its protein is CSARTRTDTQYF. V gene TRBV20-1 combines with J gene TRBJ2-3, with a weak D call TRBD1 (5 bases). CDR1 is DFQATT and CDR2 is SNEGSKA in the germline V gene (reference sequence). V lost 6 bases and J lost 1, with 8 bases in between. The CDR3 contains 12 residues.